This T cell receptor (beta chain) was captured in a study of Graves' ophthalmopathy and Graves' hyperthyroidism. The study, taken as a whole, reports: The authors also found most expanded thyroid clonotypes above 0.001 frequency in blood.

Uncontrolled infections, other autoimmune diseases, pregnancy or lactation barred patients from enrollment. From RNA, the CDR3 regions of TCR beta chains were amplified and sequenced. After a first-round RT-PCR with HTBI primers, a second-round multiplex PCR was run. TCRdb redid the calling of the multiplex PCR reads with MiXCR, one entry per CDR3 protein. The sample shows over 40,000 distinct CDR3 sequences, 50% to 65% of them seen only once. This clonotype was counted only a few times. Its antigen is as yet unknown. Sequencing was carried out using peripheral blood. The clonotype was recovered from an adult man with Graves' ophthalmopathy.

CDR3 in DNA: TGTGCCAGCATCGAAGGGGCGGGAGGGGGGGCAGATACGCAGTATTTT. Encoded protein: CASIEGAGGGADTQYF. This chain connects TRBV6-1 to TRBJ2-3; 9 bases line up with TRBD2. The trim removed 7 bases at V and 4 bases at J, leaving 12 bases unmatched. Germline assignment: CDR1 MNHNS and CDR2 SASEGT. This CDR3 has 16 residues.